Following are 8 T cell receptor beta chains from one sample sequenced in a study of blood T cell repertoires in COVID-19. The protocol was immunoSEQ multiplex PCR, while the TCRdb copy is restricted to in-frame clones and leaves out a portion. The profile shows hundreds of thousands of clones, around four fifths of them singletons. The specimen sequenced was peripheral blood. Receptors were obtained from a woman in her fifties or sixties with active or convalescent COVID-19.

The CDR3 sequence: CASSDRQDAYEQYF. Written as DNA, the CDR3 is TGTGCCAGCAGCGATCGACAGGATGCCTACGAGCAGTACTTC. This sequence joins TRBV2 and TRBJ2-7, with D perhaps matching TRBD1 (6 bases). The CDR3 is made up of 14 amino acids. Germline-derived CDR1 and CDR2 are SNHLY and FYNNEI. V gave up 6 bases and J gave up 2 bases, with 14 bases separating them.

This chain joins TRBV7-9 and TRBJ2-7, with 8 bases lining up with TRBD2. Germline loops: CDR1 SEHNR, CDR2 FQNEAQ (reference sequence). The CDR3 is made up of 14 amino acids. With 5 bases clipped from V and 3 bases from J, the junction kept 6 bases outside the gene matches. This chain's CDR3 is CASSLSGTSYEQYF. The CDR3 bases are TGTGCCAGCAGCCTTAGCGGGACAAGCTACGAGCAGTACTTC.

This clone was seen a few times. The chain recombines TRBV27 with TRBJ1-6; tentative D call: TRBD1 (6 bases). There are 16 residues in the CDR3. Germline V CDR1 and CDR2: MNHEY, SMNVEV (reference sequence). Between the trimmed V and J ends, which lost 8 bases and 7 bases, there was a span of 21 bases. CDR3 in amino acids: CASAPRGARGNSPLHF. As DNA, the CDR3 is TGTGCCAGCGCCCCGCGGGGGGCAAGAGGAAATTCACCCCTCCACTTT.

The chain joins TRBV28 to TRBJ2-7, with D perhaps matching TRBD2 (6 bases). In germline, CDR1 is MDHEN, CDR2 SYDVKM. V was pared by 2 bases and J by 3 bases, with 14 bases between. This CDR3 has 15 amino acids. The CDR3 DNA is TGTGCCAGCAGTTTAAAGTGGGGACTTTTCTACGAGCAGTACTTC. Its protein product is CASSLKWGLFYEQYF.

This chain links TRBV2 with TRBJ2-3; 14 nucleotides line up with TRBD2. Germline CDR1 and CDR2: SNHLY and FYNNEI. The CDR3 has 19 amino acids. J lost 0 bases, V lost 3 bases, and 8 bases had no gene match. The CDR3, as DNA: TGTGCCAGCAGTGAGATGACTAGCGGGAGGGGCTCTAGCACAGATACGCAGTATTTT. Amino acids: CASSEMTSGRGSSTDTQYF.

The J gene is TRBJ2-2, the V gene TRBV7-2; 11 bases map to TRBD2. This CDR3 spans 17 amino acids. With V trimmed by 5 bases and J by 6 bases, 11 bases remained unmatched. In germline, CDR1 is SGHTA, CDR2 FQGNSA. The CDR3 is CASSPLALAGVPGELFF. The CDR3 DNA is TGTGCCAGCAGCCCCCTCGCACTAGCGGGAGTCCCCGGGGAGCTGTTTTTT.

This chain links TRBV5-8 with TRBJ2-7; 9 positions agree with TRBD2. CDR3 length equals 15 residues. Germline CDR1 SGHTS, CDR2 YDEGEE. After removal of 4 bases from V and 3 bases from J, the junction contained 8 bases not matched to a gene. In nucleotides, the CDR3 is TGTGCCAGCAGCCCCCGGGTAGCGGGAGTCTACGAGCAGTACTTC. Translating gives CASSPRVAGVYEQYF.

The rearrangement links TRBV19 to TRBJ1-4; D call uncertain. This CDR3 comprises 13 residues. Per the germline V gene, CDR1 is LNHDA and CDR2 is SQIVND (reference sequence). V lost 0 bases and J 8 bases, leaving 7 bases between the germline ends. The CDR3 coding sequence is TGTGCCAGTAGTATAGACGGGGAGGAAAAACTGTTTTTT. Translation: CASSIDGEEKLFF.